The entry that follows covers one TCR beta chain sequence. These data come from a study of blood T cell repertoires in COVID-19. Study-wide context: Some COVID-19 samples were acute and others convalescent; all came from the United States, Italy and Spain. T cells, B-cell-depleted T cells, or PBMCs provided the cDNA or gDNA that served as material.

Per the germline V gene, CDR1 is SEHNR and CDR2 is FQNEAQ (reference sequence). The length of the CDR3 is 15 residues. The J segment lost 1 base and the V segment lost 5 bases, leaving 6 bases of the junction unmatched. As processed by the authors: By means of reference gene primer amplification, nucleated cell counts were estimated. Clones were sequenced by immunoSEQ multiplex PCR, and TCRdb holds only the in-frame ones, with some missing. V, J and clone size derive from that table, while D and trimming were established from the DNA sequence. The sample lists about 130,000 clones, 85% occurring once.

The V call is TRBV7-9, the J call TRBJ2-3, with 7 bases aligning to TRBD1. The sequence was obtained from an elderly man with active or convalescent COVID-19. Sequencing was done on a sample of peripheral blood. In DNA, the CDR3 is TGTGCCAGCAGCCCCGGGACAGCTCGCACAGATACGCAGTATTTT. Protein: CASSPGTARTDTQYF.